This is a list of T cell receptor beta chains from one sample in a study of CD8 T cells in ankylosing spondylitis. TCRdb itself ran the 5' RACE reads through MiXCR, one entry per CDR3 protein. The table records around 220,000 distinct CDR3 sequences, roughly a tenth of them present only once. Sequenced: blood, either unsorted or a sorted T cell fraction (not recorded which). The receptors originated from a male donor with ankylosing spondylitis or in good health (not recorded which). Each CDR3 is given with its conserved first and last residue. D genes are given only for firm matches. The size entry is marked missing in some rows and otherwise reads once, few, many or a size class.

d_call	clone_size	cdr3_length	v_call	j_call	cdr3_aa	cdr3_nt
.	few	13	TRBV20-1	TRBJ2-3	CSVPGSGTDTQYF	TGCAGTGTCCCCGGTAGCGGCACAGATACGCAGTATTTT
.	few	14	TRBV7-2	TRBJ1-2	CASSSPWSPYGYTF	TGTGCCAGCAGCTCCCCGTGGAGTCCCTATGGCTACACCTTC
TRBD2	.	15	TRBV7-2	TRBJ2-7	CASSLSGMSSYEQYF	TGTGCCAGCAGCTTAAGCGGGATGAGCTCCTACGAGCAGTACTTC
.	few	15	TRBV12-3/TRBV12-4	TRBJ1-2	CASSLAWGRGYGYTF	TGTGCCAGCAGTTTAGCCTGGGGGCGCGGCTATGGCTACACCTTC
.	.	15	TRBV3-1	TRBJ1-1	CASSPLLQVGTEAFF	TGTGCCAGCAGCCCGTTGTTACAGGTCGGCACTGAAGCTTTCTTT
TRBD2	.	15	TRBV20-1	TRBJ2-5	CSGISGEAGFETQYF	TGCAGTGGGATAAGCGGGGAGGCCGGATTTGAGACCCAGTACTTC
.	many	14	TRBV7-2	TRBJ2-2	CASSLARDTGELFF	TGTGCCAGCAGCTTAGCCCGGGACACCGGGGAGCTGTTTTTT
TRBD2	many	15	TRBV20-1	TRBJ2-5	CSASQGLAVQETQYF	TGCAGTGCTTCTCAAGGACTAGCGGTTCAAGAGACCCAGTACTTC
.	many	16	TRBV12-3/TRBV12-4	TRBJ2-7	CASSFGSSGLSYEQYF	TGTGCCAGCAGTTTCGGGAGTAGCGGCTTATCCTACGAGCAGTACTTC
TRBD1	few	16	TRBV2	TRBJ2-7	CASSPPFSDRVREQYF	TGTGCCAGCAGTCCCCCTTTTTCGGACAGGGTGAGGGAGCAGTACTTC
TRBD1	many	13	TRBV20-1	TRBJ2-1	CSARGQGWNEQFF	TGCAGTGCACGGGGACAGGGGTGGAATGAGCAGTTCTTC
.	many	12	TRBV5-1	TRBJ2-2	CASSSFGGELFF	TGCGCCAGCAGCAGCTTCGGGGGGGAGCTGTTTTTT
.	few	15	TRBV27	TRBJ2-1	CASSPLESSYNEQFF	TGTGCCAGCAGTCCCCTAGAGAGCTCCTACAATGAGCAGTTCTTC
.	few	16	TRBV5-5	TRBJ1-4	CASSDDRGRDREKLFF	TGTGCCAGCAGCGACGATCGAGGGCGGGATCGTGAAAAACTGTTTTTT
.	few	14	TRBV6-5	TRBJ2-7	CASSYPSGDSQQYF	TGTGCCAGCAGTTACCCAAGCGGGGACAGTCAGCAGTACTTC
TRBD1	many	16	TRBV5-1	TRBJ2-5	CASSLVPAGGSETQYF	TGCGCCAGCAGCTTGGTACCCGCAGGGGGCTCAGAGACCCAGTACTTC
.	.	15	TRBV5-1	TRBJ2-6	CASSLDRIWANVLTF	TGCGCCAGCAGCTTGGACAGGATATGGGCCAACGTCCTGACTTTC
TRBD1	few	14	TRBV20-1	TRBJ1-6	CSARSQGGSSPLHF	TGCAGTGCTAGAAGCCAGGGGGGGAGTTCACCCCTCCACTTT
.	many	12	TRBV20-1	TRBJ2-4	CSAREPGNIQYF	TGCAGTGCGAGGGAACCAGGAAACATTCAGTACTTC
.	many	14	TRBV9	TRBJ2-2	CASSVEPSTGELFF	TGTGCCAGCAGCGTGGAACCATCGACCGGGGAGCTGTTTTTT
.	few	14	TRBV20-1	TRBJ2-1	CSEIPLGAHNEQFF	TGCAGCGAGATCCCTCTGGGGGCACACAATGAGCAGTTCTTC
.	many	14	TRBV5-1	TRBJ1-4	CASSWGGEEEKLFF	TGCGCCAGCAGCTGGGGAGGGGAGGAGGAAAAACTGTTTTTT
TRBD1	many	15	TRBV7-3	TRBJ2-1	CASSLRGQEYNEQFF	TGTGCCAGCAGCTTAAGGGGACAGGAGTACAATGAGCAGTTCTTC
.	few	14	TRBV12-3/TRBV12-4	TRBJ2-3	CASTPPGSFDTQYF	TGTGCCAGCACTCCCCCAGGGTCCTTCGATACGCAGTATTTT
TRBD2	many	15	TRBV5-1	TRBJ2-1	CASSLATSEHNEQFF	TGCGCCAGCAGCTTAGCGACTAGCGAACACAATGAGCAGTTCTTC
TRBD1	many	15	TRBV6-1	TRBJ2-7	CASSKPGQGAYEQYF	TGTGCCAGCAGTAAACCGGGACAGGGGGCCTACGAGCAGTACTTC
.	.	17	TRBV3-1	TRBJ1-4	CASSQDPNFGTNEKLFF	TGTGCCAGCAGCCAAGACCCCAACTTCGGCACTAATGAAAAACTGTTTTTT
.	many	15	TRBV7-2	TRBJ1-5	CASSFVPNSNQPQHF	TGTGCCAGCAGCTTTGTTCCCAACTCCAATCAGCCCCAGCATTTT
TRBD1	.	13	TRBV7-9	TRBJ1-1	CASVYTGGTEAFF	TGTGCCAGCGTCTACACAGGGGGCACTGAAGCTTTCTTT
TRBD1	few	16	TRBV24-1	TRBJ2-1	CATSGEGQGSYNEQFF	TGTGCCACCAGTGGGGAAGGACAGGGCTCCTACAATGAGCAGTTCTTC
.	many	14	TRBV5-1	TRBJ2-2	CASSLESGTGELFF	TGCGCCAGCAGCTTGGAGTCAGGGACCGGGGAGCTGTTTTTT
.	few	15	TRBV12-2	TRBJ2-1	CASRSPGLLYNEQFF	TGTGCAAGTCGCTCTCCGGGCCTATTATACAATGAGCAGTTCTTC
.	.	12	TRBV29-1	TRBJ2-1	CSVDAGYNEQFF	TGCAGCGTTGACGCCGGATACAATGAGCAGTTCTTC
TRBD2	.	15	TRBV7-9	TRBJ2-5	CAAVAGVDAQETQYF	TGTGCCGCAGTAGCGGGGGTCGATGCCCAAGAGACCCAGTACTTC
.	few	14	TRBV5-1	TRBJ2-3	CASSLGGTGDTQYF	TGCGCCAGCAGCTTGGGGGGCACGGGGGATACGCAGTATTTT
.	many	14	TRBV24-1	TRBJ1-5	CATSDTTDLEPQHF	TGTGCCACCAGTGACACTACAGATTTAGAGCCCCAGCATTTT
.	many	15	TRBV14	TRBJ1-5	CASSQSTGSNQPQHF	TGTGCCAGCAGCCAATCGACAGGTAGCAATCAGCCCCAGCATTTT
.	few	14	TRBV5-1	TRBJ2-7	CASSLSGGEYEQYF	TGCGCCAGCAGCTTGTCTGGGGGAGAGTACGAGCAGTACTTC
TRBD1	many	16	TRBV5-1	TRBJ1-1	CASSMNLGQAGTEAFF	TGCGCCAGCAGCATGAATCTGGGACAGGCCGGCACTGAAGCTTTCTTT
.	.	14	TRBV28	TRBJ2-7	CASSLSPGQHEQYF	TGTGCCAGCAGTTTATCGCCAGGGCAACACGAGCAGTACTTC
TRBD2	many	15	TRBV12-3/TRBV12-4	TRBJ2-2	CASSPRTSAAGELFF	TGTGCCAGCAGTCCTCGGACTAGTGCCGCCGGGGAGCTGTTTTTT
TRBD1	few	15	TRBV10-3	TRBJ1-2	CAISEEGQGNYGYTF	TGTGCCATCAGTGAGGAGGGACAGGGAAACTATGGCTACACCTTC
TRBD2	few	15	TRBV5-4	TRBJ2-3	CASSLERGEEDTQYF	TGTGCCAGCAGCTTGGAGCGGGGGGAAGAAGATACGCAGTATTTT
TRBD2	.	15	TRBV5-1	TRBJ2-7	CASSLTGGASYEQYF	TGCGCCAGCAGCCTTACCGGGGGGGCGTCCTACGAGCAGTACTTC
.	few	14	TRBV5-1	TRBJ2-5	CASSPLGGHETQYF	TGCGCCAGCAGCCCGTTGGGGGGGCATGAGACCCAGTACTTC
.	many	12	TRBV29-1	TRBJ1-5	CSVRQANQPQHF	TGCAGCGTCCGACAGGCCAATCAGCCCCAGCATTTT
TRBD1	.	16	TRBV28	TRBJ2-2	CASSGAGTGDTGELFF	TGTGCCAGCAGTGGCGCCGGGACAGGGGATACCGGGGAGCTGTTTTTT
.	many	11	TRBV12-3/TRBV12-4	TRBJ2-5	CASSFRETQYF	TGTGCCAGCAGCTTTCGGGAGACCCAGTACTTC
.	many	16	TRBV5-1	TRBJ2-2	CASSFGQGGSTGELFF	TGCGCCAGCAGCTTCGGACAGGGAGGGAGCACCGGGGAGCTGTTTTTT
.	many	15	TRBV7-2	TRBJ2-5	CASSSLIGRKETQYF	TGTGCCAGCAGCTCCCTAATAGGCAGAAAAGAGACCCAGTACTTC
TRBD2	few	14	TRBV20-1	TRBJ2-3	CSARLAGRLDTQYF	TGCAGTGCTAGACTAGCGGGGAGGCTTGATACGCAGTATTTT
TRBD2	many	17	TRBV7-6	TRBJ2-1	CASSSLGTSGLLNEQFF	TGTGCCAGCAGCTCGTTGGGGACTAGCGGACTCCTCAATGAGCAGTTCTTC
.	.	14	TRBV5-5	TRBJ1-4	CASSSGVTNEKLFF	TGTGCCAGCAGCTCAGGGGTTACTAATGAAAAACTGTTTTTT
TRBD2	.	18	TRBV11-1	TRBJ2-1	CASSRGLLAGGRGSEQFF	TGTGCCAGCAGCCGCGGTCTTCTAGCGGGGGGGCGTGGGAGTGAGCAGTTCTTC
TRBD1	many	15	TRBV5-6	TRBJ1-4	CASSPGQGAYEKLFF	TGTGCCAGCAGCCCAGGACAGGGGGCCTATGAAAAACTGTTTTTT
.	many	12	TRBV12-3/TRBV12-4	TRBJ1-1	CASSYTNTEAFF	TGTGCCAGCAGCTACACGAACACTGAAGCTTTCTTT
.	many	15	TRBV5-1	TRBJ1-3	CASSFQGGSGNTIYF	TGCGCCAGCAGCTTTCAGGGCGGCTCTGGAAACACCATATATTTT